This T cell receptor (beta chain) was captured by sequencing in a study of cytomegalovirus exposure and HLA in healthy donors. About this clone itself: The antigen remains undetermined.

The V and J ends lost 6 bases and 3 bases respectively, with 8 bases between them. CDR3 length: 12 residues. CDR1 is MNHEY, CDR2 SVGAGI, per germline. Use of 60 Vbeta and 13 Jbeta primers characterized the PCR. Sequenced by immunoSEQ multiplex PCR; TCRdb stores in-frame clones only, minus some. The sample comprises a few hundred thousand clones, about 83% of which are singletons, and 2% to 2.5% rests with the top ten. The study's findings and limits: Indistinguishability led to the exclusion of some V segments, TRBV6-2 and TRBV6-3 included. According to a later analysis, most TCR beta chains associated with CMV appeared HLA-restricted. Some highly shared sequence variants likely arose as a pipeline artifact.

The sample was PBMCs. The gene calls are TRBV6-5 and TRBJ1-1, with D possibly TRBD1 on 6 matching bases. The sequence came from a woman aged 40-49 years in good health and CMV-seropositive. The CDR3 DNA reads TGTGCCAGCAGCTGGACAGACACTGAAGCTTTCTTT. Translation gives CASSWTDTEAFF.